Included here is one TCR beta chain sequence, with context. This record belongs to a study of blood T cell repertoires in COVID-19. About the research overall: The samples span acute and convalescent COVID-19 from the United States, Italy and Spain. Sources were T cells, B-cell-depleted T cells, or PBMCs; the material itself was cDNA or gDNA.

Per the original methods: Amplifying reference gene primers gave estimates of nucleated cell counts. This table comes from immunoSEQ multiplex PCR, and its TCRdb copy is limited to in-frame clones, with some not included. From that table come the V and J calls and clone size; the DNA was used to work out D and trimming. The repertoire has 280,000 or so clones, 70% to 90% of them found once; the top ten carry over 2%. Participants came from some 23 US areas, aged roughly 18 to 89 years. Trimming shortened V by 2 bases and J by 5 bases, and 16 bases separated the two germline ends. CDR1 and CDR2 from the germline V gene are SGHRS and YFSETQ. CDR3 size: 15 residues.

The chain links TRBV5-1 to TRBJ2-5; a possible D gene is TRBD2 (5 bases). The TCR originated in a man aged 30 to 45 who had recovered from COVID-19. Sequencing used PBMCs or T cells enriched from blood (not recorded which). The CDR3 protein is CASSFNEGSQETQYF. The CDR3 nucleotides are TGCGCCAGCAGCTTTAACGAGGGATCGCAGGAGACCCAGTACTTC. The whole variable domain, filled in from reference TRBV5-1 and TRBJ2-5, reads KAGVTQTPRYLIKTRGQQVTLSCSPISGHRSVSWYQQTPGQGLQFLFEYFSETQRNKGNFPGRFSGRQFSNSRSEMNVSTLELGDSALYLCASSFNEGSQETQYFGPGTRLLVL.